The sequence of this T cell receptor (beta chain) was determined in a study of T cells in Graves' hyperthyroidism and ophthalmopathy. V lost 4 bases and J lost 8, with 20 bases in between. This CDR3 is built from 15 residues. Germline CDR1 is MGHRA and CDR2 is YSYEKL. Amplification of TCR beta CDR3 regions was performed using RNA transcripts as template. HTBI primers were used for first-round RT-PCR of the TCR CDR3. One entry per CDR3 protein results from TCRdb running MiXCR on the multiplex PCR reads. Here the sample spans more than 450,000 distinct CDR3 sequences, approximately 15% being singletons.

The J gene is TRBJ1-2, the V gene TRBV4-1; D remains ambiguous. The TCR sequence derives from a woman aged 40 to 50 with Graves' hyperthyroidism. Specimen: blood. CDR3 sequence: CASSPNPDTGGGYTF. The CDR3 nucleotides read TGCGCCAGCAGCCCTAACCCAGATACTGGTGGAGGCTACACCTTC.